One and the same sample provided the 3 T cell receptor beta chains below, sequenced in a study of OX40 agonist ivuxolimab in advanced cancers. The data were produced by immunoSEQ multiplex PCR, yet TCRdb's version contains in-frame clones alone and is incomplete. The repertoire holds about 62,000 clones, with 79% as singletons. The material was CD4+ or CD8+ T cells sorted from blood, obtained in a trial of the OX40 agonist ivuxolimab. These receptors came from an adult with an advanced solid tumor such as melanoma, head and neck, liver or kidney cancer.

V usage is TRBV19 and J usage is TRBJ2-1; D unclear. This CDR3 is built from 15 residues. Germline V lookup: CDR1 LNHDA, CDR2 SQIVND (reference sequence). Trimming pared 2 bases from V and 5 bases from J, leaving 13 bases between. This CDR3 reads CASSITQQWDNEQFF. The CDR3 coding sequence is TGTGCCAGTAGTATAACCCAGCAGTGGGACAATGAGCAGTTCTTC.

CDR3 bases: TGTGCCAGCAGCTTGGAGGGGACAACTAATGAAAAACTGTTTTTT. As protein: CASSLEGTTNEKLFF. The rearrangement uses TRBV5-6 and TRBJ1-4, with D tentatively TRBD1 (5 bases). Trimming removed 0 bases at V and 0 bases at J, with 6 bases between. The germline V gene encodes CDR1 SGHDT and CDR2 YYEEEE. There are 15 residues in the CDR3.

The chain couples TRBV5-1 to TRBJ2-2, with 10 bases aligning to TRBD2. CDR3 length equals 15 residues. V shed 2 bases and J 4 bases; nucleotides not matched to a gene: 2. Germline lookup yields CDR1 SGHRS and CDR2 YFSETQ. Written as DNA, the CDR3 is TGCGCCAGCAGCTTCCTAGCGGGAGTCACCGGGGAGCTGTTTTTT. Translation: CASSFLAGVTGELFF.